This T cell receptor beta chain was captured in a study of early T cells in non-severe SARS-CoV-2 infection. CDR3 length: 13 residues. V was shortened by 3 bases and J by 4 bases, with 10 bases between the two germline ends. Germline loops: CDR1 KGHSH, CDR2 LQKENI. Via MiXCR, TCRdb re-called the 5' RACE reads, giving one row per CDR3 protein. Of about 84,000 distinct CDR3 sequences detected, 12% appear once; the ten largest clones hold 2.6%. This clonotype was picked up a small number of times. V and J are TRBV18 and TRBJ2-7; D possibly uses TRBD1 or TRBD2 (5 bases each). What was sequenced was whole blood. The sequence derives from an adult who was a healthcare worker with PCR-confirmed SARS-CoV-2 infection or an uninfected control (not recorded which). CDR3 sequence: CASSPDTRYEQYF. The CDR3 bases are TGTGCCAGCTCACCGGACACTAGGTACGAGCAGTACTTC.